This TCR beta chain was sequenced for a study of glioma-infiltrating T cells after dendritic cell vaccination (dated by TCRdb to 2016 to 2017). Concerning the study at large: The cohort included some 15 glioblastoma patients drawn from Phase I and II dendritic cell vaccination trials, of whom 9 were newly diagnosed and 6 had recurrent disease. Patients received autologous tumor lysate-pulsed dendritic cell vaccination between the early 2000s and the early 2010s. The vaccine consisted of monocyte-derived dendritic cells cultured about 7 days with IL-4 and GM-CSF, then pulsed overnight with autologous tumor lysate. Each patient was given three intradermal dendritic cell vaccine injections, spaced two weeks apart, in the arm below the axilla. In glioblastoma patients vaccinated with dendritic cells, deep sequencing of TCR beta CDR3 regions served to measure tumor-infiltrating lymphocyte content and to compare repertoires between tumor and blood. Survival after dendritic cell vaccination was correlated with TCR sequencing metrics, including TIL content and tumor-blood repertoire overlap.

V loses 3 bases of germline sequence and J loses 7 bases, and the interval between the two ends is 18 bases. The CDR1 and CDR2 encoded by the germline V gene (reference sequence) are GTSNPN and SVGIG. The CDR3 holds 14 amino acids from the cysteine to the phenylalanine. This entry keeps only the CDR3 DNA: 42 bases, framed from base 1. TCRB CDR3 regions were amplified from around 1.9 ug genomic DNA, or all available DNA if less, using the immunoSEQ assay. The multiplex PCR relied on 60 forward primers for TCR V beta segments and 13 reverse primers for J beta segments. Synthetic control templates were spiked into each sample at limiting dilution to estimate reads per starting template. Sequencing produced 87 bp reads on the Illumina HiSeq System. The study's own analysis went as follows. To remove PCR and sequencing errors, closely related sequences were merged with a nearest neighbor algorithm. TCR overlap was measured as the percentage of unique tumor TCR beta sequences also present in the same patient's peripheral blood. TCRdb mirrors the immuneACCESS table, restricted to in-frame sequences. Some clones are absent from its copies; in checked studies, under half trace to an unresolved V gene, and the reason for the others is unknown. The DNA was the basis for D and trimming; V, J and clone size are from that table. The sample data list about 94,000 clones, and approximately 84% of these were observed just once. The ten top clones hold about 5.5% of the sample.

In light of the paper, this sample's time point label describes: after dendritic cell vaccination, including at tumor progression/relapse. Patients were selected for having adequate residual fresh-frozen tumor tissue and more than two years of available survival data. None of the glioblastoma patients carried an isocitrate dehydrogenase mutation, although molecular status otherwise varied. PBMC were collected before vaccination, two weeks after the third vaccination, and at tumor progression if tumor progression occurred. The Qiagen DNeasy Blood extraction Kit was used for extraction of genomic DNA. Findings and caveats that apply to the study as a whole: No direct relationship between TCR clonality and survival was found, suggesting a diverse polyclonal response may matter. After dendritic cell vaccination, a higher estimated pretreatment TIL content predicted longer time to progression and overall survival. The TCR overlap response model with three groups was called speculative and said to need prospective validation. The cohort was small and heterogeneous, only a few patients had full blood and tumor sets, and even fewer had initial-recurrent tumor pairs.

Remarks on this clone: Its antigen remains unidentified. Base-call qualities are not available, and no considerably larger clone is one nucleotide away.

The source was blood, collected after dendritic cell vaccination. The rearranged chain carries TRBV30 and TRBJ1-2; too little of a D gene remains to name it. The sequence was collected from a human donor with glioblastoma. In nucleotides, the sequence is TGTGCCTGGAGCGCCGAATTCCCCGAGGGTGGCTACACCTTC. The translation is CAWSAEFPEGGYTF.